The 15 T cell receptor beta chains given below trace back to one sample, sequenced in a study of T cell changes during pregnancy in multiple sclerosis. Sequenced by immunoSEQ multiplex PCR; TCRdb stores in-frame clones only, minus some. The sample carries about 100,000 clones, 92% recorded once. The material sequenced was peripheral blood, taken after pregnancy. Every receptor here comes from a female donor with multiple sclerosis, enrolled in a pregnancy study.

This rearrangement joins TRBV5-6 to TRBJ2-7; a weak D match, TRBD1 (6 bases). Germline values: CDR1 SGHDT, CDR2 YYEEEE. The ends were cut back, 4 bases at V and 0 bases at J, with 17 bases in the middle. The CDR3 length is 16 residues. The CDR3 sequence: CASSPGPGHHSYEQYF. The CDR3 coding sequence is TGTGCCAGCAGCCCAGGGCCGGGACATCACTCCTACGAGCAGTACTTC.

The rearrangement uses TRBV6-6 and TRBJ1-6, with 8 bases lining up with TRBD1. This CDR3 has 15 amino acids. Germline loops: CDR1 MNHNY, CDR2 SVGAGI (reference sequence). Trimming took 7 bases from V and 9 from J; bases not matched to a gene: 11. CDR3 DNA sequence: TGTGCCAGCATCCACCTACAGGGGGGGGTTTCACCCCTCCACTTT. This encodes CASIHLQGGVSPLHF.

This chain links TRBV10-3 with TRBJ2-7; possible D gene TRBD2, 5 bases. The CDR3 sequence is 12 residues long. CDR1 and CDR2 from the germline V gene are ENHRY and SYGVKD. V lost 6 bases, J lost 3 bases, and 9 bases lay in between. The CDR3 sequence: CAIRLEGYEQYF. CDR3 nucleotide sequence: TGTGCCATCAGACTAGAGGGCTACGAGCAGTACTTC.

V gene TRBV27 combines with J gene TRBJ2-7; unclear D gene. The V end was cut by 5 bases, the J end by 3 bases, with 17 bases between. CDR3 length equals 15 residues. Germline V gene lookup returns CDR1 MNHEY and CDR2 SMNVEV (reference sequence). The CDR3 here is CASSTTPLTGYEQYF. The CDR3 bases are TGTGCCAGCAGTACCACCCCACTGACTGGCTACGAGCAGTACTTC.

This chain links TRBV18 with TRBJ1-5, with TRBD1 matching 9 bases. V lost 10 bases to trimming and J lost 5 bases; unmatched junction nucleotides: 15. The CDR3 is 16 amino acids. Germline V gives CDR1 KGHSH, CDR2 LQKENI. The CDR3 loop is CATYLPKQGADQPQHF. CDR3 bases: TGTGCCACCTATCTGCCCAAACAGGGGGCTGATCAGCCCCAGCATTTT.

This clone was seen only once. The chain combines TRBV27 with TRBJ2-7, with 9 bases that match TRBD2. Germline V gene data show CDR1 as MNHEY and CDR2 as SMNVEV (reference sequence). V shed 4 bases and J 6 bases; nucleotides not matched to a gene: 13. CDR3 length equals 16 residues. CDR3 in amino acids: CASSSPLGSGSSEQYF. CDR3 sequence (DNA): TGTGCCAGCAGTTCCCCTCTGGGTAGCGGGAGTAGCGAGCAGTACTTC.

This chain uses TRBV7-8 with TRBJ2-2; 9 bases map to TRBD1. The J segment lost 3 bases and the V segment lost 5 bases, leaving 4 bases of the junction unmatched. Germline CDR1 SGHVS, CDR2 FQNEAQ. The CDR3 sequence is 15 residues long. The CDR3 DNA sequence: TGTGCCAGCAGCCCGAGGACAGGGGACACCGGGGAGCTGTTTTTT. Protein: CASSPRTGDTGELFF.

The chain couples TRBV29-1 to TRBJ2-1; 8 nucleotides agree with TRBD2. V lost 5 bases to trimming and J lost 6 bases; unmatched junction nucleotides: 6. The CDR3 runs 13 residues. Germline V CDR1 and CDR2: SQVTM, ANQGSEA. The CDR3 spells CSVFVLAVNEQFF. For the CDR3, the DNA is TGCAGCGTTTTCGTACTAGCGGTCAATGAGCAGTTCTTC.

Of note for this clone: The DNA is left out, because the CDR3 cannot be placed on it with certainty; the CDR3 is given as TCRdb lists it. The chain couples TRBV5-1 to TRBJ2-1; TRBD2 is the table's D call and was not checked against the DNA. The CDR3 comprises 15 residues, both ends counted. The germline V gene encodes CDR1 SGHRS and CDR2 YFSETQ. The CDR3 sequence is CASSSFGAGRNEQFF.

This clone was counted between two and nine times. The chain recombines TRBV28 with TRBJ1-6; D is unresolved. The length of the CDR3 is 15 residues. Germline V gene sequence: CDR1 MDHEN, CDR2 SYDVKM. Trimming removed 5 bases from V and 5 bases from J, with 13 bases in between. CDR3 nucleotides: TGTGCCAGCAGTCCCCACCAGACTAATAATTCACCCCTCCACTTT. This encodes CASSPHQTNNSPLHF.

This clone appeared a single time. CDR3: CASSARQGAIGYGYTF. The CDR3 DNA follows: TGTGCCAGCAGTGCAAGACAGGGGGCAATAGGCTATGGCTACACCTTC. This chain connects TRBV6-1 to TRBJ1-2, with TRBD1 matching over 10 bases. CDR1 is MNHNS and CDR2 is SASEGT in the germline V gene. CDR3 size: 16 residues. With 4 bases clipped from V and 4 bases from J, the junction kept 9 bases outside the gene matches.

The genes are TRBV13 and TRBJ1-4, with 7 bases fitting TRBD1. The CDR3 runs to 16 residues. Germline V gene lookup returns CDR1 PRHDT and CDR2 FYEKMQ (reference sequence). V lost 5 bases and J lost 0; bases outside the gene matches: 6. The CDR3 DNA reads TGTGCCAGCAGCGTCACGCAGGGGGCAACTAATGAAAAACTGTTTTTT. This sequence encodes CASSVTQGATNEKLFF.

As DNA, the CDR3 is TGCGCCAGCAGACATCCGGGACAGAGTAAGTCGGATGAAAAACTGTTTTTT. It specifies CASRHPGQSKSDEKLFF. The rearrangement links TRBV23-1 to TRBJ1-4; 7 positions agree with TRBD1. TRBV23-1 is an ORF, with its function uncertain. The CDR3 extends over 17 amino acids. The V gene end was trimmed by 6 bases and the J gene end by 6 bases; junction bases not matched to a gene: 16.

The genes are TRBV5-1 and TRBJ2-2, with 8 bases matching TRBD2. The V gene's germline CDR1 is SGHRS and CDR2 YFSETQ. This CDR3 contains 15 residues. The J segment lost 2 bases and the V segment lost 8 bases, leaving 8 bases of the junction unmatched. The CDR3 loop reads CASSYRTSNTGELFF. The CDR3 nucleotides are TGCGCCAGTTCCTACCGGACTAGCAACACCGGGGAGCTGTTTTTT. The whole variable domain, remainder taken from reference TRBV5-1 and TRBJ2-2, is KAGVTQTPRYLIKTRGQQVTLSCSPISGHRSVSWYQQTPGQGLQFLFEYFSETQRNKGNFPGRFSGRQFSNSRSEMNVSTLELGDSALYLCASSYRTSNTGELFFGEGSRLTVL.

This chain connects TRBV28 to TRBJ2-3; the match to TRBD2 covers 13 bases. The V gene's germline CDR1 is MDHEN and CDR2 SYDVKM. The CDR3 is 17 residues long. The ends lost 5 bases at V and 5 bases at J; junction bases unmatched: 10. CDR3 in DNA: TGTGCCAGCAGTACCACCCCGGGACTAGCGGGGCAAGATACGCAGTATTTT. Protein sequence: CASSTTPGLAGQDTQYF.